Below are 21 T cell receptor beta chains sequenced from a single sample in a study of cytomegalovirus exposure and HLA in healthy donors. Primers included in the PCR were 60 Vbeta and 13 Jbeta primers. Here immunoSEQ multiplex PCR was the method, and the copy in TCRdb shows in-frame clones only, minus some. The sample contains hundreds of thousands of clones, approximately 80% of which appear only once. The specimen was PBMCs. The receptors here all came from a girl aged 2 to 9 in good health and CMV-seronegative.

The CDR3 sequence is CASSVQGARDTQYF. CDR3 nucleotides: TGTGCCAGCAGTGTACAGGGGGCGAGAGATACGCAGTATTTT. V is TRBV2 and J is TRBJ2-3; TRBD1 agrees at 9 bases. CDR3 length: 14 amino acids. V lost 4 bases to trimming and J lost 5 bases; unmatched junction nucleotides: 4. Per germline, CDR1 SNHLY and CDR2 FYNNEI. Full variable domain (rest looked up from reference TRBV2 and TRBJ2-3): EPEVTQTPSHQVTQMGQEVILRCVPISNHLYFYWYRQILGQKVEFLVSFYNNEISEKSEIFDDQFSVERPDGSNFTLKIRSTKLEDSAMYFCASSVQGARDTQYFGPGTRLTVL.

The chain couples TRBV7-9 to TRBJ2-1, with 9 nucleotides matching TRBD1. Trimming at V came to 7 bases and at J to 3 bases, leaving 10 bases not matched to a gene. Germline values: CDR1 SEHNR, CDR2 FQNEAQ (reference sequence). This CDR3 has 16 amino acids. CDR3 DNA: TGTGCCAGCACCTTCTGGTCGACAGGGGGCTACAATGAGCAGTTCTTC. Translated, it gives CASTFWSTGGYNEQFF.

CDR3 nucleotides: TGTGCCAGCAGTGAATTAGAGGTGATGGCAGGGTGGAAAGGCTACACCTTC. Its protein product is CASSELEVMAGWKGYTF. The chain couples TRBV25-1 to TRBJ1-2; tentatively, D is TRBD1 (5 bases). This CDR3 contains 17 residues. CDR1 and CDR2 (germline): MGHDK, SYGVNS. The V and J ends lost 1 base and 8 bases respectively, with 23 bases between them.

V is TRBV19 and J is TRBJ1-1, with 9 bases that match TRBD1. Trimming took 7 bases from V and 2 from J; bases not matched to a gene: 8. This CDR3 has 15 amino acids. Germline V CDR1 and CDR2: LNHDA, SQIVND (reference sequence). CDR3 bases: TGTGCCAGTAAATCATGGGACAGGGTAAACACTGAAGCTTTCTTT. Translation: CASKSWDRVNTEAFF.

The rearrangement uses TRBV6-5 and TRBJ2-7; 9 positions agree with TRBD1. Trimming removed 0 bases from V and 5 bases from J; junction bases left unmatched: 8. From germline, CDR1 is MNHEY and CDR2 SVGAGI. The CDR3 sequence is 16 residues long. CDR3 nucleotide sequence: TGTGCCAGCAGTTACTCCCGGGACAGGGTTGGGCACGAGCAGTACTTC. Protein sequence: CASSYSRDRVGHEQYF.

This chain joins TRBV29-1 and TRBJ1-2, with a weak D call TRBD1 (5 bases). Deletions cut 7 bases from V and 3 bases from J, with 18 bases between. Germline CDR1 is SQVTM and CDR2 is ANQGSEA. There are 14 residues in the CDR3. CDR3 DNA: TGCAGCGCAGGACCGACAGCTTCTTACTATGGCTACACCTTC. This translates into CSAGPTASYYGYTF.

The chain couples TRBV18 to TRBJ1-3, with D perhaps matching TRBD1 (6 bases). Trimming pared 6 bases from V and 0 bases from J, leaving 24 bases between. CDR3 length equals 19 residues. Germline-derived CDR1 and CDR2 are KGHSH and LQKENI. In nucleotides, the CDR3 is TGTGCCAGCTCCCCAAACAGGGCTCCCTTTGGACTCTCTGGAAACACCATATATTTT. Amino acid sequence: CASSPNRAPFGLSGNTIYF.

The chain employs TRBV6-1 and TRBJ1-1, with 8 bases matching TRBD1. This CDR3 has 14 residues. V was pared by 7 bases and J by 7 bases, with 11 bases of the junction left unmatched. Germline assignment: CDR1 MNHNS and CDR2 SASEGT. The CDR3 DNA sequence: TGTGCCAGCACTGGGGGTCAGGGGGCGGGTGAAGCTTTCTTT. Translated: CASTGGQGAGEAFF.

This clone was found once. The V and J genes are TRBV5-4 and TRBJ1-1; the D gene is possibly TRBD1 (6 bases). From germline, CDR1 is SGHNT and CDR2 YYREEE (reference sequence). There are 15 residues in the CDR3. With 4 bases removed from V and 5 bases from J, the gap between germline ends came to 18 bases. This CDR3 reads CASSEPGHQETEAFF. The CDR3 DNA is TGTGCCAGCAGCGAACCGGGACACCAAGAGACTGAAGCTTTCTTT.

This sequence joins TRBV5-1 and TRBJ1-1, with D possibly being TRBD1 (5 bases). V lost 4 bases and J 3 bases, leaving 13 bases between the germline ends. CDR1 is SGHRS, CDR2 YFSETQ, per germline. This CDR3 is 14 amino acids long. CDR3 nucleotides: TGCGCCAGCAGCAGACCGGACACTTACACTGAAGCTTTCTTT. Residues: CASSRPDTYTEAFF.

J is TRBJ1-5 and V is TRBV7-9; D ambiguous. V was cut by 11 bases and J by 0 bases, with 17 bases left in between. The CDR3 length is 15 residues. Per the germline V gene, CDR1 is SEHNR and CDR2 is FQNEAQ (reference sequence). The CDR3 bases are TGTGCCTCTTCTGCGGCCCGGGATAGCAATCAGCCCCAGCATTTT. It specifies CASSAARDSNQPQHF. The entire variable domain, with the rest obtained from reference TRBV7-9 and TRBJ1-5, is as follows: DTGVSQNPRHKITKRGQNVTFRCDPISEHNRLYWYRQTLGQGPEFLTYFQNEAQLEKSRLLSDRFSAERPKGSFSTLEIQRTEQGDSAMYLCASSAARDSNQPQHFGDGTRLSIL.

This clone was picked up one time. The chain is built from TRBV9 and TRBJ1-5; D perhaps matches TRBD1 (6 bases). With 0 bases removed from V and 5 bases from J, the gap between germline ends came to 9 bases. CDR3 size: 14 residues. CDR1 is SGDLS, CDR2 YYNGEE, per germline. CDR3 coding DNA: TGTGCCAGCAGCGTAGCAGGGGTCGATCAGCCCCAGCATTTT. The encoded protein is CASSVAGVDQPQHF.

The J gene is TRBJ2-5, the V gene TRBV5-1; a weak D match, TRBD2 (6 bases). This CDR3 contains 13 residues. V was clipped by 3 bases and J by 5 bases, with 11 bases between them. CDR1 SGHRS and CDR2 YFSETQ come from the germline V gene. The CDR3 DNA reads as TGCGCCAGCAGCTGGGACTCCCGGGAGACCCAGTACTTC. Amino acid sequence: CASSWDSRETQYF. Complete variable domain (other parts from reference TRBV5-1 and TRBJ2-5): KAGVTQTPRYLIKTRGQQVTLSCSPISGHRSVSWYQQTPGQGLQFLFEYFSETQRNKGNFPGRFSGRQFSNSRSEMNVSTLELGDSALYLCASSWDSRETQYFGPGTRLLVL.

J is TRBJ1-5 and V is TRBV5-1; no clear D. CDR3 length: 16 residues. Per the germline V gene, CDR1 is SGHRS and CDR2 is YFSETQ. Trimming removed 0 bases from V and 0 bases from J, with 10 bases in between. The CDR3 nucleotides read TGCGCCAGCAGCTTGGTGGCGGATGATAGCAATCAGCCCCAGCATTTT. The encoded protein is CASSLVADDSNQPQHF.

V is TRBV13 and J is TRBJ1-1; 7 nucleotides line up with TRBD1. The CDR3 contains 16 residues. Germline CDR1 PRHDT, CDR2 FYEKMQ (reference sequence). After removal of 5 bases from V and 7 bases from J, the junction contained 16 bases not matched to a gene. Written as DNA, the CDR3 is TGTGCCAGCAGCCTGATGCAAGTAGGGGGCTGGGGTGAAGCTTTCTTT. It is translated as CASSLMQVGGWGEAFF.

This rearrangement joins TRBV9 to TRBJ2-1, with D uncertain. The germline gives CDR1 SGDLS, CDR2 YYNGEE. The CDR3 loop spans 14 amino acids. V lost 2 bases and J 6 bases, leaving 12 bases between the germline ends. CDR3: CASSVPSTGNEQFF. CDR3 DNA sequence: TGTGCCAGCAGCGTCCCCTCCACTGGCAATGAGCAGTTCTTC.

The DNA for the CDR3 is TGTGCCAGTAGTAGTGGGACTAGCGGGAGAAATGAGCAGTTCTTC. This gives the protein CASSSGTSGRNEQFF. The chain employs TRBV19 and TRBJ2-1; TRBD2 aligns across 14 bases. Germline lookup yields CDR1 LNHDA and CDR2 SQIVND (reference sequence). The CDR3 is 15 residues long. V gave up 4 bases and J gave up 7 bases; unmatched junction bases: 3.

The chain carries TRBV7-6 and TRBJ2-7; D is unclear. Germline V gene data show CDR1 as SGHVS and CDR2 as FNYEAQ. This CDR3 has 13 residues. V was pared by 4 bases and J by 0 bases, with 7 bases between. Written as DNA, the CDR3 is TGTGCCAGCAGCTCCGACATCTCCTACGAGCAGTACTTC. This translates into CASSSDISYEQYF.

The genes are TRBV9 and TRBJ1-5; 7 bases align to TRBD1. CDR1 SGDLS and CDR2 YYNGEE come from the germline V gene. The J segment lost 7 bases and the V segment lost 3 bases, leaving 4 bases of the junction unmatched. The CDR3 has 13 residues. The CDR3 here is CASSETGHQPQHF. In nucleotides, the CDR3 is TGTGCCAGCAGCGAGACAGGGCACCAGCCCCAGCATTTT. Supplemented by reference TRBV9 and TRBJ1-5, the full variable domain reads DSGVTQTPKHLITATGQRVTLRCSPRSGDLSVYWYQQSLDQGLQFLIQYYNGEERAKGNILERFSAQQFPDLHSELNLSSLELGDSALYFCASSETGHQPQHFGDGTRLSIL.

The V gene is TRBV7-9, the J gene TRBJ1-2; 9 bases map to TRBD1. The trim removed 4 bases at V and 8 bases at J, leaving 8 bases unmatched. In germline, CDR1 is SEHNR, CDR2 FQNEAQ (reference sequence). CDR3 length equals 14 residues. CDR3 nucleotide sequence: TGTGCCAGCAGCTCACAGGGGGCTAAGTACGGCTACACCTTC. Its protein product is CASSSQGAKYGYTF.

This clone was detected only once. V gene TRBV5-1 combines with J gene TRBJ2-5, with a tentative D call TRBD1 (6 bases). Germline V gene sequence: CDR1 SGHRS, CDR2 YFSETQ. With 6 bases removed from V and 11 bases from J, the gap between germline ends came to 20 bases. The CDR3 consists of 13 residues. The CDR3 is CASTTGQVGEQYF. The DNA for the CDR3 is TGCGCCAGCACCACAGGGCAGGTTGGAGAGCAGTACTTC.